The entry below gives a single T cell receptor (beta chain) sequence along with its context. Its target antigen remains unknown. Base quality data are lacking; no much larger clone is found one base away. The V end loses 0 bases and the J end loses 5 bases, and a stretch of 20 bases separates them. The CDR3 holds 18 amino acids from the cysteine to the phenylalanine. Only CDR3 DNA remains: 54 bases, in frame from the first base. CDR1 and CDR2, looked up from the germline V gene (reference sequence), are WNHNN and SYGVQD. Set within a cohort of healthcare workers in London, UK, this nested case-control study involved weekly PCR testing of nasopharyngeal swabs along with blood sampling. Healthcare workers were enrolled in the week of the UK lockdown, from 23 to 31 March 2020, and were followed every week for up to roughly 15 weeks. This specimen comes from a study of early T cells in non-severe SARS-CoV-2 infection (dated by TCRdb to about 2021). With respect to the entire study: Bulk RNA from unsorted whole blood was used for TCR sequencing, so alpha and beta chains could not be paired.

The library was built by means of 5' RACE. TCRdb records NextSeq 500 as the sequencer. To correct for sequencing error and PCR bias, the TCR library protocol tagged individual cDNA molecules with unique molecular identifiers. Both TCR alpha and beta chains were sequenced, and tight co-correlation was observed between alpha and beta sequence abundances in each sample. In the authors' own workflow: V gene, J gene and CDR3 annotation of TCR sequences was performed with Decombinator V4. Expanded TCRs were defined as changing significantly between any two time points under a Poisson model with p below 0.0001. Abundances of TCRs were expressed as counts per million after normalisation to the total number of TCRs sequenced in each sample. MAIT TCRs were defined by TRAV1-2 paired with TRAJ12, TRAJ20 or TRAJ33, and iNKT TCRs by TRAV10 paired with TRAJ18. VDJdb, accessed on 1 November 2021, was searched for TCRs annotated for CMV, EBV and SARS-CoV-2, and TCRs annotated for more than one antigen were excluded. Starting from the raw public reads, TCRdb applied fastp trimming at Q25, assembled clones with MiXCR and retained in-frame beta chains. Merged by CDR3 protein, the rows form single entries marked with the most common genes and DNA. The V and J calls here are based on TCRdb, not the publication. In all, the sample holds 65,000 to 95,000 distinct CDR3 sequences, and about a sixth of those were seen once. Approximately 2.9% of the sample is in the top ten clones.

General conclusions and limits of the study: Matching against VDJdb was skewed toward anti-spike CD8 responses, likely underestimated virus-specific expansions, and missed private and CD4 specificities.

This sequence uses TRBV10-1 and TRBJ2-1, and perhaps TRBD1 as D gene, on 5 matching bases. Sequenced input: whole blood. This clonotype was obtained from an adult who was a healthcare worker with PCR-confirmed SARS-CoV-2 infection or an uninfected control (not recorded which). The encoded CDR3 is CASSESPRDLGHNNEQFF. Read as DNA, the sequence is TGCGCCAGCAGTGAGTCGCCTAGAGACCTAGGACACAACAATGAGCAGTTCTTC.